This T cell receptor (beta chain) was identified in a study of blood T cell repertoires in COVID-19. About the study: Sites across the United States, Italy and Spain contributed samples from acute and convalescent COVID-19.

Methods used by the authors: Estimated nucleated cell counts came from reference gene primer amplification. Sequenced by immunoSEQ multiplex PCR; TCRdb stores in-frame clones only, minus some. From that table come the V and J calls and clone size; the DNA was used to work out D and trimming. The table has a few hundred thousand clones, approximately 81% seen once. Germline loops: CDR1 LNHDA, CDR2 SQIVND (reference sequence). CDR3 length: 15 residues. V shed 5 bases and J 7 bases; nucleotides not matched to a gene: 10. The V call is TRBV19, the J call TRBJ2-1; 8 positions match TRBD2. The receptor was derived from a woman aged 18-35 years with acute or convalescent COVID-19. Sequenced: peripheral blood. The CDR3 here is CASSVGLAYRNEQFF. CDR3 in DNA: TGTGCCAGTAGTGTCGGACTAGCTTATAGGAATGAGCAGTTCTTC.